Listed here is a single T cell receptor (beta chain). Its antigen is still unknown. TCRdb independently ran MiXCR on the 5' RACE reads; one entry per CDR3 protein. The table records about 420,000 distinct CDR3 sequences, around a quarter of them present only once. The entry originates in a study of T-cell memory formation after mild COVID-19. Findings and caveats of the study: Still unconfirmed is whether the second-wave clones peaking on day 37 recognized SARS-CoV-2.

V trimming: 3 bases; J trimming: 6 bases; junction bases outside the gene matches: 15. This CDR3 has 18 residues. Germline values: CDR1 MGHDK, CDR2 SYGVNS. Sequencing was performed on PBMCs or a T cell subset sorted from them (not recorded which). The receptor comes from an adult woman who had mild COVID-19 (a few samples of this study predate the infection). Cell type and time point are not known. The rearrangement uses TRBV25-1 and TRBJ2-3; 10 positions agree with TRBD1. The CDR3 spells CASSDPQPDRGNRDTQYF. CDR3 sequence (DNA): TGTGCCAGCAGTGACCCTCAGCCGGACAGGGGGAACAGGGATACGCAGTATTTT.